Below, 32 T cell receptor beta chains from the same sample are listed, as sequenced in a study of T cell repertoires in aging, cancer and after chemotherapy. Multiplex touch-down PCR with TRB-A/B primers amplified rearranged V-D-J TRB sequences. TCRdb reprocessed the multiplex PCR reads with MiXCR, giving one entry per CDR3 protein. The sample records about 10,000 distinct CDR3 sequences, nearly 55% being singletons. TCR beta rearrangements were amplified from peripheral blood genomic DNA. The sequenced material came from blood. These receptors were taken from a human donor in good health.

As to this clonotype: One junction end disagrees with the germline gene, perhaps due to a read error. J is TRBJ1-1 and V is TRBV4-2; D uncertain. The germline V gene encodes CDR1 LGHNA and CDR2 YNFKEQ. This CDR3 has 13 amino acids. CDR3 in DNA: TGCGCCAGCAGCCAAGTGAGGCACACTGAAGCTTTCTTT. Translated, it gives CASSQVRHTEAFF.

CDR3 sequence: CASRRGGLAGGTTYNEQFF. The CDR3 coding sequence is TGTGCCAGCAGGCGGGGGGGACTAGCGGGGGGTACGACCTACAATGAGCAGTTCTTC. The rearrangement links TRBV12-3 or TRBV12-4 to TRBJ2-1; 15 bases fit TRBD2. The CDR3 consists of 19 residues. J was trimmed by 2 bases and V by 6 bases; bases with no gene match: 11.

The J gene is TRBJ1-2, the V gene TRBV6-6, with TRBD1 identical over 8 bases. The CDR3 has 14 residues. V lost 5 bases, J lost 4 bases, and 6 bases stayed unmatched. Germline CDR1 reads MNHNY; CDR2 reads SVGAGI (reference sequence). CDR3 bases: TGTGCCAGCAGTGTAACTGACAGGGGCTATGGCTACACCTTC. Translation gives CASSVTDRGYGYTF.

The sample holds a few counts of this clonotype. The chain employs TRBV6-1 and TRBJ1-1; tentative D call: TRBD1 (6 bases). The V end lost 0 bases, the J end lost 11 bases, and 13 bases lay between the germline ends. CDR3 size: 13 residues. Germline CDR1 is MNHNS and CDR2 is SASEGT. CDR3 nucleotide sequence: TGTGCCAGCAGTGAAGCTCAGGGGTGGTTCGCTTTCTTT. Translating gives CASSEAQGWFAFF.

The rearrangement links TRBV7-2 to TRBJ1-5; tentatively, D is TRBD1 (5 bases). CDR3 length: 14 residues. In germline, CDR1 is SGHTA, CDR2 FQGNSA. The CDR3 DNA reads as TGTGTCAGAAGCTCCCGCCAGGGTAGTCAGCCCCAGCATTTT. Encoded protein: CVRSSRQGSQPQHF.

The chain joins TRBV6-1 to TRBJ2-6; D is uncertain. The CDR3 runs to 17 residues. Germline V gives CDR1 MNHNS, CDR2 SASEGT. Trimming pared 9 bases from V and 1 base from J, leaving 19 bases between. The CDR3 region has the DNA TGTGCCAGGCCGAAGGGATCTTTACGGTCTGGGGCCAACGTCCTGACTTTC. Protein: CARPKGSLRSGANVLTF.

The rearrangement uses TRBV6-5 and TRBJ1-2; a possible D gene is TRBD1 (5 bases). Trimming left V 6 bases short and J 2 bases short, with 10 bases between. This CDR3 spans 13 amino acids. CDR1 and CDR2 from the germline V gene are MNHEY and SVGAGI. This CDR3 reads CASRRQTNYGYTF. CDR3 coding DNA: TGTGCCAGCAGACGACAGACCAACTATGGCTACACCTTC.

The rearrangement uses TRBV13 and TRBJ1-2, with D possibly matching TRBD1 (6 bases). Germline V CDR1 and CDR2: PRHDT, FYEKMQ (reference sequence). The CDR3 runs 15 residues. V lost 5 bases, J lost 1 base, and 14 bases lay in between. The CDR3 loop is CASSEQGVINYGYTF. CDR3 sequence (DNA): TGTGCCAGCAGCGAACAGGGTGTTATTAACTATGGCTACACCTTC.

The V gene is TRBV6-2 or TRBV6-3, the J gene TRBJ2-3; TRBD2 is a possible D gene (6 bases). Germline V gene data show CDR1 as MNHEY and CDR2 as SVGEGT. V was cut by 1 base and J by 5 bases, with 19 bases left in between. The CDR3 is 17 amino acids. CDR3 sequence (DNA): TGTGCCAGCAGTTACTTCGCCCGGCGGGAACAGCGAGATACGCAGTATTTT. As protein: CASSYFARREQRDTQYF.

This clonotype was counted between two and nine times. V is TRBV19 and J is TRBJ1-1; the D is unclear. Germline-derived CDR1 and CDR2 are LNHDA and SQIVND (reference sequence). V shed 3 bases and J shed 0 bases, with 11 bases lying between them. The CDR3 consists of 15 residues. CDR3 amino acids: CASSIAVSMNTEAFF. The CDR3 nucleotides are TGTGCCAGTAGTATTGCTGTCAGCATGAACACTGAAGCTTTCTTT.

This clonotype occurred a few times. The J gene is TRBJ2-7, the V gene TRBV19; D might be TRBD1 or TRBD2, each matching 6 bases. Germline CDR1 and CDR2: LNHDA and SQIVND (reference sequence). The CDR3 runs to 16 residues. V was pared by 3 bases and J by 4 bases, with 19 bases between. CDR3 loop: CASSIVQAGEAYEQYF. CDR3 nucleotide sequence: TGTGCCAGTAGTATCGTCCAAGCAGGGGAGGCATACGAGCAGTACTTC. Drawing the rest from reference TRBV19 and TRBJ2-7, the complete variable domain is DGGITQSPKYLFRKEGQNVTLSCEQNLNHDAMYWYRQDPGQGLRLIYYSQIVNDFQKGDIAEGYSVSREKKESFPLTVTSAQKNPTAFYLCASSIVQAGEAYEQYFGPGTRLTVT.

The chain has TRBV27 and TRBJ1-5; D gene unclear. The CDR3 length is 13 residues. With 8 bases removed from V and 0 bases from J, the gap between germline ends came to 8 bases. Looked up from germline, CDR1 is MNHEY and CDR2 is SMNVEV (reference sequence). CDR3 coding DNA: TGTGCCAGCGGACGCATTAGCAATCAGCCCCAGCATTTT. As protein: CASGRISNQPQHF.

This clonotype occurred once. The genes are TRBV6-1 and TRBJ1-5, with D hard to call. The CDR3 has 13 amino acids. The germline gives CDR1 MNHNS, CDR2 SASEGT. The V gene lost 7 bases and the J gene lost 1 base, with 8 bases spanning the gap. CDR3: CASTRESNQPQHF. CDR3 DNA sequence: TGTGCCAGCACACGCGAGAGCAATCAGCCCCAGCATTTT.

V gene TRBV20-1 combines with J gene TRBJ1-4; TRBD1 matches at 11 bases. Germline V gene lookup returns CDR1 DFQATT and CDR2 SNEGSKA (reference sequence). This CDR3 is 13 amino acids long. The J segment lost 8 bases and the V segment lost 4 bases, leaving 3 bases of the junction unmatched. The CDR3 protein is CSATRDRGEKLFF. The CDR3 DNA reads as TGCAGTGCTACCCGGGACAGGGGGGAAAAACTGTTTTTT.

The chain combines TRBV27 with TRBJ2-3; TRBD2 agrees at 7 bases. The germline gives CDR1 MNHEY, CDR2 SMNVEV (reference sequence). CDR3 length: 15 amino acids. V shed 4 bases, J shed 1 base, and the junction held 5 bases outside the gene matches. The CDR3 DNA sequence: TGTGCCAGCAGTTGGCCTAGCGGAGGCACAGATACGCAGTATTTT. The encoded protein is CASSWPSGGTDTQYF.

The V call is TRBV6-1, the J call TRBJ2-7, with 8 bases aligning to TRBD2. The germline gives CDR1 MNHNS, CDR2 SASEGT. This CDR3 spans 13 amino acids. The V and J ends lost 9 bases and 3 bases, in that order; junction bases with no gene match: 7. The CDR3 protein is CASKTSEHYEQYF. The CDR3 coding sequence is TGTGCCAGTAAGACTAGCGAACACTACGAGCAGTACTTC.

V gene TRBV30 combines with J gene TRBJ1-5; 8 nucleotides match TRBD1. Germline V gene lookup returns CDR1 GTSNPN and CDR2 SVGIG (reference sequence). The CDR3 consists of 13 residues. Trimming took 3 bases from V and 6 from J; bases not matched to a gene: 4. The CDR3 nucleotides read TGTGCCTGGAGGGGACAGGTTGGTCAGCCCCAGCATTTT. Protein product: CAWRGQVGQPQHF.

The CDR3 DNA reads TGTGCCAGCAGTGAAGTGGGCGAAACCTACGAGCAGTACTTC. Residues: CASSEVGETYEQYF. The chain carries TRBV6-1 and TRBJ2-7; D not certain. Looked up from germline, CDR1 is MNHNS and CDR2 is SASEGT. This CDR3 contains 14 residues. The ends were cut back, 1 base at V and 2 bases at J, with 9 bases in the middle.

The chain recombines TRBV7-9 with TRBJ1-2; D remains ambiguous. The CDR3 extends over 12 amino acids. The germline V gene encodes CDR1 SEHNR and CDR2 FQNEAQ (reference sequence). The germline V and J ends were trimmed by 1 base and 4 bases, with 4 bases remaining between them. The CDR3 spells CASSLESYGYTF. Written as DNA, the CDR3 is TGTGCCAGCAGCTTAGAAAGCTATGGCTACACCTTC.

The gene calls are TRBV11-1 and TRBJ2-1; TRBD2 aligns across 8 bases. CDR1 is SGHAT and CDR2 is FQDESV in the germline V gene (reference sequence). CDR3 length: 17 amino acids. Trimming cost V 7 bases and J 2 bases; bases outside gene matches: 13. The CDR3 loop is CASTETSVVPAYNEQFF. The CDR3 DNA follows: TGTGCCAGCACAGAGACTAGCGTGGTCCCGGCCTACAATGAGCAGTTCTTC.

V gene TRBV12-3 or TRBV12-4 combines with J gene TRBJ1-4, with D maybe TRBD1 (5 bases). The CDR3 covers 19 residues. Trimming stripped 6 bases from V and 4 bases from J, with 27 bases between. This CDR3 is CASSSRSGLDIRGNEKLFF. The CDR3, as DNA: TGTGCCAGCAGCTCACGATCGGGTTTGGACATACGGGGTAATGAAAAACTGTTTTTT.

This CDR3 is CASSLTGSYGYTF. Written as DNA, the CDR3 is TGTGCCAGCAGCCTGACAGGGTCCTATGGCTACACCTTC. This sequence joins TRBV5-4 and TRBJ1-2; 7 bases map to TRBD1. Trimming took 4 bases from V and 4 from J; bases not matched to a gene: 4. Germline CDR1 reads SGHNT; CDR2 reads YYREEE (reference sequence). This CDR3 spans 13 amino acids.

The chain joins TRBV15 to TRBJ1-1; D is undetermined. Germline CDR1 LNHNV, CDR2 YYDKDF (reference sequence). The germline V and J ends were trimmed by 3 bases and 5 bases, with 16 bases remaining between them. The CDR3 is made up of 15 amino acids. CDR3 loop: CATSRGVGFPTEAFF. The CDR3 bases are TGTGCCACCAGCAGGGGTGTGGGCTTTCCGACTGAAGCTTTCTTT.

This clonotype was seen a few times. The V and J genes are TRBV11-1 and TRBJ1-4; TRBD1 aligns across 7 bases. Germline CDR1 reads SGHAT; CDR2 reads FQDESV (reference sequence). This CDR3 has 15 residues. The junction had 11 bases not matched to a gene; V was cut back by 1 base and J by 12 bases. The CDR3 bases are TGTGCCAGCAGCTTAGACGGGACAGTAAGGCGCGAACTGTTTTTT. Translating it yields CASSLDGTVRRELFF.

The table lists this clonotype with a few counts. The rearrangement links TRBV6-1 to TRBJ2-7, with 7 bases identical to TRBD1. Germline V gene sequence: CDR1 MNHNS, CDR2 SASEGT. The CDR3 contains 14 residues. V lost 6 bases to trimming and J lost 0 bases; unmatched junction nucleotides: 5. CDR3 in DNA: TGTGCCAGCAGCCCGGGACAGACCTCCTACGAGCAGTACTTC. Translating it yields CASSPGQTSYEQYF.

The gene calls are TRBV15 and TRBJ1-1, with D possibly being TRBD1 (6 bases). The CDR3 length is 13 residues. CDR1 is LNHNV, CDR2 YYDKDF, per germline (reference sequence). V gave up 7 bases and J gave up 2 bases, with 11 bases separating them. DNA for the CDR3: TGTGCCACCATGCTGGGGACAAACACTGAAGCTTTCTTT. Translating it yields CATMLGTNTEAFF.

In this sample, this clonotype turned up a few times. The CDR3 DNA is TGTGCCAGCAAACCCGGACAGGGGGCAGTTGGCTACACCTTC. Protein product: CASKPGQGAVGYTF. This chain joins TRBV27 and TRBJ1-2; TRBD1 agrees at 11 bases. CDR1 and CDR2 from the germline V gene are MNHEY and SMNVEV (reference sequence). This CDR3 is 14 amino acids long. The J segment lost 7 bases and the V segment lost 7 bases, leaving 8 bases of the junction unmatched.

By frequency in the sample, this clonotype is medium-sized. The CDR3 nucleotides read TGCAGCGTTGAGGCGGGGGGAGATGTTGGCTACACCTTC. Protein sequence: CSVEAGGDVGYTF. The rearrangement joins TRBV29-1 to TRBJ1-2, with a weak D call TRBD1 (5 bases). V gave up 3 bases and J gave up 7 bases, with 15 bases separating them. This CDR3 region has 13 residues. Germline assignment: CDR1 SQVTM and CDR2 ANQGSEA.

V is TRBV6-5 and J is TRBJ1-1; D ambiguous. CDR3 length: 16 amino acids. Trimming left V 4 bases short and J 0 bases short, with 15 bases between. Germline values: CDR1 MNHEY, CDR2 SVGAGI. This CDR3 is CASSLGWGAVNTEAFF. CDR3 in DNA: TGTGCCAGCAGTTTAGGATGGGGAGCGGTGAACACTGAAGCTTTCTTT.

This clonotype was found a few times. The chain uses TRBV6-2 or TRBV6-3 and TRBJ2-1; 11 positions agree with TRBD2. The length of the CDR3 is 12 residues. Germline V gene sequence: CDR1 MNHEY, CDR2 SVGEGT. Trimming cost V 4 bases and J 15 bases; bases outside gene matches: 5. CDR3 sequence (DNA): TGTGCCAGCAGTTTAGCGGGAGGGCCGGCGTTCTTC. Translating gives CASSLAGGPAFF.

The chain uses TRBV14 and TRBJ2-5; no reliable D call. V lost 4 bases and J 5 bases, leaving 20 bases between the germline ends. The CDR3 is 16 residues long. Germline V gene lookup returns CDR1 SGHDN and CDR2 FVKESK. The DNA of the CDR3 is TGTGCCAGCAGCCTACCACCCAGAGGAGTTCAGGAGACCCAGTACTTC. The encoded protein is CASSLPPRGVQETQYF.

This chain uses TRBV6-2 or TRBV6-3 with TRBJ1-1, with D possibly matching TRBD1 (5 bases). Germline values: CDR1 MNHEY, CDR2 SVGEGT. V was cut by 4 bases and J by 1 base, with 10 bases left in between. The CDR3 has 14 amino acids. DNA of the CDR3: TGTGCCAGCAGTTCACCGGGACCGAACACTGAAGCTTTCTTT. Protein: CASSSPGPNTEAFF.